The table lists the clone carrying this T cell receptor beta chain with a few counts. Its antigen is still unknown. One entry per CDR3 protein, called by TCRdb with MiXCR from the 5' RACE reads. Of 300,000 to 350,000 distinct CDR3 sequences detected, 8% to 9.5% appear once; the ten largest clones hold 15% to 20%. The sample is drawn from a study of T cells after yellow fever vaccination. The CDR3 extends over 16 amino acids. The V gene lost 5 bases and the J gene lost 2 bases, with 16 bases spanning the gap. The germline CDR1 and CDR2 sequences are SGHTA and FQGNSA. Study findings and constraints: Booster sampling recovered most clones from primary vaccination (around 97% CD4, around 90% CD8). The CD4 and CD8 compartments had a small share of their clonotypes in common.

This TCR was sampled from a man between 18 and 29 years old who received the YFV17D yellow fever vaccine. Sequenced material: PBMCs, taken roughly 47 days after the first yellow fever vaccination. V gene TRBV7-2 combines with J gene TRBJ2-1; D not certain. In nucleotides, the CDR3 is TGTGCCAGCAGCCCAAACGGACCGTTAACCTACAATGAGCAGTTCTTC. This codes for CASSPNGPLTYNEQFF.